The T cell receptor (beta chain) under discussion was sequenced for a study of beta chain features in type 1 diabetes. Across the study: There was similarity between patients and healthy donors in age, gender and cell yields.

The V and J ends lost 1 base and 2 bases respectively, with 9 bases between them. CDR1 is SGHAT, CDR2 FQNNGV, per germline. CDR3 length: 14 residues. General study results and limits: In comparison with healthy donors, patients had naive, central memory and Treg TCRB repertoires that appeared more similar. Shortening of TCRB CDR3s, moderate but significant, appeared in all four CD4+ subsets of Type 1 diabetes patients.

About this clone itself: Its antigen is unknown.

The study reverse transcribed the entire isolated RNA, so it sequenced expressed TCRB transcripts. Mean read depth for naive, central memory and regulatory T cell samples was 3 million to 4.5 million reads. Only in-frame clones appear in the TCRdb table, and some are missing; sequencing was by immunoSEQ multiplex PCR. Among over 700,000 clones, under 20% were seen once, and the ten largest hold 0.02% to 0.025%. The gene calls are TRBV11-2 and TRBJ2-7; no clear D. The origin of this receptor is a woman under 30 in good health. The specimen was naive CD4+ T cells from blood. The CDR3 region has the DNA TGTGCCAGCAGCTTAGCCCGACGGGCCTACGAGCAGTACTTC. This gives the protein CASSLARRAYEQYF.